The clone carrying this T cell receptor (beta chain) was found many times. TCRdb itself ran the RT-PCR reads through MiXCR, one entry per CDR3 protein. The repertoire holds about half a million distinct CDR3 sequences, with roughly 8.2% as singletons. These data are taken from a study of response to subunit inactivated influenza vaccine. The V end lost 3 bases, the J end lost 0 bases, and 12 bases lay between the germline ends. The CDR3 has 15 residues. This rearrangement joins TRBV12-3 or TRBV12-4 to TRBJ2-7; no firm D call. This TCR came from a man aged 45 to 70 who received an inactivated influenza vaccine. The sequencing here drew on PBMCs from blood, taken less than 25 months after vaccination. CDR3 in DNA: TGTGCCAGCAGTTTTGGGCAATCACCCTCCTACGAGCAGTACTTC. Translation gives CASSFGQSPSYEQYF.